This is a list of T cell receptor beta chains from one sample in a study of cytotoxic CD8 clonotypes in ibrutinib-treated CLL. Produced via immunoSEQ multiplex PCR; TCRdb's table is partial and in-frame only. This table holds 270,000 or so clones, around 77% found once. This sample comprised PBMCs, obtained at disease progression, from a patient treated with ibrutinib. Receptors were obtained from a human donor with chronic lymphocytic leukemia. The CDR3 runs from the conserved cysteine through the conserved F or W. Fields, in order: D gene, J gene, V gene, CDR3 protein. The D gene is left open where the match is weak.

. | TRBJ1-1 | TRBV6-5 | CASSYQGNTEAFF
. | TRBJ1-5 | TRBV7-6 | CASSHLRGTNQPQHF
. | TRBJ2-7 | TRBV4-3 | CASSQDSGSYEQYF
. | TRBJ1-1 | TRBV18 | CASSPSQRYAFF
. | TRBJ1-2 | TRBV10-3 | CAISDRQNYGYTF
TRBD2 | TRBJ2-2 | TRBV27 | CASSTGGPTGELFF
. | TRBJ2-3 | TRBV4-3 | CASSQDLLAGRTDTQYF
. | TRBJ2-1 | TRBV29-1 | CSVEVAEQFF
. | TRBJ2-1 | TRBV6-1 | CASSIQGLAFNEQFF
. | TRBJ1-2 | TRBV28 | CASSYTGRANYGYTF
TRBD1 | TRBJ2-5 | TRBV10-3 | CAISGDREETQYF
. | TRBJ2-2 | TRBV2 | CASSEQGLGGAGTGELFF
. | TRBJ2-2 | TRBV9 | CASTPHDPGELFF
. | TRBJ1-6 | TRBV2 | CASSEPFSPLHF
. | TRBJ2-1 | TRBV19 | CASSWGGPYNEQFF
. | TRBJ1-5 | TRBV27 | CASNSLGGAQHF
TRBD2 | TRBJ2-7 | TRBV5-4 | CASSPTRLAAYEQYF
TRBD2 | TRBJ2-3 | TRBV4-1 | CASSQVASGATDTQYF
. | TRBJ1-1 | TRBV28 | CASSFGGQAFF
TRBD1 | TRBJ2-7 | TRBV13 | CASTMGQGVGYEQYF
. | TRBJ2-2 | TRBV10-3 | CAIGSGELFF
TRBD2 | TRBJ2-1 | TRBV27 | CASSSYPGTSGINEQFF
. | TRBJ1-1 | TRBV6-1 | CASSRATGNTEAFF
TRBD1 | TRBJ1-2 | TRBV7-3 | CASSSPDRGDYGYTF
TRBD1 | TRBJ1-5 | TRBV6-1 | CASSERDRGFQPQHF
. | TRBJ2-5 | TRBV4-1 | CASSQGRGLSQETQYF
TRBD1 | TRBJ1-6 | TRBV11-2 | CASSLGPGQGRSPLHF
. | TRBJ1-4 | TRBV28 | CASSPAGNQKEKLFF
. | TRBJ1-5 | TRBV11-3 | CASSLDVGSWGNQPQHF
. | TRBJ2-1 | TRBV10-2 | CASTKIGPNEQFF